This T cell receptor beta chain was recovered during a study of siplizumab effects on memory and regulatory T cells. Study-level findings and limits: There appeared to be greater diversity in naive T cells than in memory cells, and naive T cells seemed major contributors to the alloresponse. The study found that mappable alloreactive CD4+ clones averaged around 69% Treg-derived with siplizumab and 25% to 30% in controls.

Produced via immunoSEQ multiplex PCR; TCRdb's table is partial and in-frame only. The repertoire holds more than 45,000 clones, with over 85% as singletons. Looked up from germline, CDR1 is SQVTM and CDR2 is ANQGSEA. CDR3 length: 13 amino acids. V was shortened by 6 bases and J by 2 bases, with 10 bases between the two germline ends. This clone was recorded only once. Its antigen is as yet unknown. The sequencing input was CD8+ T cells sorted from blood. The V and J genes are TRBV29-1 and TRBJ2-2; D possibly corresponds to TRBD1 (6 bases). This receptor was obtained from a human donor in good health. This CDR3 reads CSVRTANTGELFF. For the CDR3, the DNA is TGCAGCGTCCGGACAGCTAACACCGGGGAGCTGTTTTTT.